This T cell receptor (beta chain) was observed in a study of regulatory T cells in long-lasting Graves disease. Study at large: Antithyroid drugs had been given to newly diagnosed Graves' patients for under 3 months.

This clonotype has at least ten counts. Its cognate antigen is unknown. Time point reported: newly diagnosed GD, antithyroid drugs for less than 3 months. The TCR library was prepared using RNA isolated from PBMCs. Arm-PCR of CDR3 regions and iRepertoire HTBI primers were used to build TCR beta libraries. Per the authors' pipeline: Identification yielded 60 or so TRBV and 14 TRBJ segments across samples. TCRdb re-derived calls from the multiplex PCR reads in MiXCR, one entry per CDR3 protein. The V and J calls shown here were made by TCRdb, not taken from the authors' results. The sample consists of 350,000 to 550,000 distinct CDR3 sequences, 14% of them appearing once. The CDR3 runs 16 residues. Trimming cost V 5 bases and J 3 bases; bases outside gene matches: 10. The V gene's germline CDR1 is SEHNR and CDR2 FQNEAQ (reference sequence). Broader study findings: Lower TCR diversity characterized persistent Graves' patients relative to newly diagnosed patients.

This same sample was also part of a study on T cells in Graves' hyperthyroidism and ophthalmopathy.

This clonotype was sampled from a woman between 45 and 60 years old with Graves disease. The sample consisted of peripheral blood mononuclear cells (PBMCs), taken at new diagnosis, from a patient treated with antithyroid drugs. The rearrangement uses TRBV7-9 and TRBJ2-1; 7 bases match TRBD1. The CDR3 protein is CASSPRQGPNYNEQFF. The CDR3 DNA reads TGTGCCAGCAGCCCGAGACAGGGACCTAACTACAATGAGCAGTTCTTC.